A single sample gave rise to the 24 T cell receptor beta chains below, sequenced in a study of cytomegalovirus exposure and HLA in healthy donors. A multiplex PCR was run with 60 Vbeta primers and 13 Jbeta primers. Profiled with immunoSEQ multiplex PCR; TCRdb holds only in-frame clones, not every one. The repertoire holds 150,000 to 200,000 clones, with about 77% as singletons. Sequencing was carried out using PBMCs. All receptors derive from a woman between 40 and 55 years old in good health and CMV-seropositive.

A few counts support this clone. The CDR3 DNA is TGTGCCTGGGACAGGGGGCAGGTAACTGAAGCTTTCTTT. It is translated as CAWDRGQVTEAFF. The rearrangement links TRBV30 to TRBJ1-1, with 10 positions matching TRBD1. This CDR3 spans 13 amino acids. The germline V gene encodes CDR1 GTSNPN and CDR2 SVGIG (reference sequence). The V and J ends lost 5 bases and 5 bases, in that order; junction bases with no gene match: 5.

This sequence joins TRBV19 and TRBJ1-1, with TRBD1 matching 7 bases. V shed 4 bases, J shed 4 bases, and the junction held 6 bases outside the gene matches. This CDR3 has 14 residues. Germline V gene data show CDR1 as LNHDA and CDR2 as SQIVND (reference sequence). In DNA form, the CDR3 reads TGTGCCAGTAGTAAAAAGGGGGCGGGCACTGAAGCTTTCTTT. Translated: CASSKKGAGTEAFF.

V usage is TRBV20-1 and J usage is TRBJ2-7; D may be TRBD1 (5 bases). CDR1 is DFQATT, CDR2 SNEGSKA, per germline (reference sequence). V was trimmed by 6 bases and J by 4 bases, leaving 10 bases between them. The CDR3 length is 11 residues. The CDR3, as DNA: TGCAGTGCGCGGACACTTTACGAGCAGTACTTC. Translated, it gives CSARTLYEQYF.

In nucleotides, the CDR3 is TGTGCCAGCAGTCCCAGGGTTACTAATGAAAAACTGTTTTTT. It yields the protein CASSPRVTNEKLFF. This sequence joins TRBV28 and TRBJ1-4; possibly TRBD1 for D (5 bases). V lost 5 bases and J lost 2, with 9 bases in between. In germline, CDR1 is MDHEN, CDR2 SYDVKM. The CDR3 is made up of 14 amino acids.

The gene calls are TRBV19 and TRBJ2-2; 9 bases are a match to TRBD2. In germline, CDR1 is LNHDA, CDR2 SQIVND (reference sequence). J was trimmed by 5 bases and V by 7 bases; bases with no gene match: 8. The CDR3 sequence is 15 residues long. The DNA for the CDR3 is TGTGCCAGTAAAAGGATAGCGGGAGCTACCGGGGAGCTGTTTTTT. Its translation is CASKRIAGATGELFF. The full variable domain, completed using reference TRBV19 and TRBJ2-2, is DGGITQSPKYLFRKEGQNVTLSCEQNLNHDAMYWYRQDPGQGLRLIYYSQIVNDFQKGDIAEGYSVSREKKESFPLTVTSAQKNPTAFYLCASKRIAGATGELFFGEGSRLTVL.

The chain employs TRBV27 and TRBJ2-3, with D uncertain. The V and J ends lost 2 bases and 2 bases respectively, with 14 bases between them. The germline CDR1 and CDR2 sequences are MNHEY and SMNVEV (reference sequence). CDR3 length: 16 amino acids. The CDR3 sequence: CASSLNSNLPTDTQYF. In DNA, the CDR3 is TGTGCCAGCAGTTTAAACTCCAACCTACCCACAGATACGCAGTATTTT.

This clone was detected only a few times. The chain recombines TRBV4-3 with TRBJ2-1, with D unclear. This CDR3 has 14 amino acids. V lost 6 bases, J lost 9 bases, and 18 bases lay in between. Germline-derived CDR1 and CDR2 are LGHNA and YSLEER. CDR3 sequence: CASSRDQLTTEQFF. CDR3 DNA sequence: TGCGCCAGCAGTCGTGACCAACTAACCACTGAGCAGTTCTTC.

The CDR3 reads CASTQQGARQPQHF. CDR3 coding DNA: TGTGCCAGCACCCAACAGGGGGCAAGGCAGCCCCAGCATTTT. This chain uses TRBV28 with TRBJ1-5, with TRBD1 matching 9 bases. Germline-derived CDR1 and CDR2 are MDHEN and SYDVKM. The CDR3 totals 14 residues. V lost 7 bases and J lost 7; bases outside the gene matches: 8. Full variable domain (missing parts from reference TRBV28 and TRBJ1-5): DVKVTQSSRYLVKRTGEKVFLECVQDMDHENMFWYRQDPGLGLRLIYFSYDVKMKEKGDIPEGYSVSREKKERFSLILESASTNQTSMYLCASTQQGARQPQHFGDGTRLSIL.

The V call is TRBV28, the J call TRBJ2-2; maybe TRBD2 (6 bases). The CDR3 is 17 residues long. Germline CDR1 reads MDHEN; CDR2 reads SYDVKM. V lost 7 bases and J 1 base, leaving 19 bases between the germline ends. For the CDR3, the DNA is TGTGCCAGCACCCCTTTGGGCCGCGGGGTGAACACCGGGGAGCTGTTTTTT. Encoded protein: CASTPLGRGVNTGELFF.

This clone appeared a single time. The chain uses TRBV6-5 and TRBJ1-1; perhaps TRBD1 as D (5 bases). V was clipped by 0 bases and J by 4 bases, with 12 bases between them. Per the germline V gene, CDR1 is MNHEY and CDR2 is SVGAGI. The CDR3 spans 15 residues. The CDR3 here is CASSYSRLDITEAFF. CDR3 nucleotides: TGTGCCAGCAGTTACTCTAGGTTGGACATCACTGAAGCTTTCTTT.

The chain couples TRBV11-3 to TRBJ2-5, with D possibly matching TRBD2 (6 bases). The CDR3 length is 13 residues. Trimming removed 4 bases at V and 2 bases at J, with 8 bases between. The germline gives CDR1 SGHNT, CDR2 YENEEA. In nucleotides, the CDR3 is TGTGCCAGCAGCTCGGGACTTCAAGAGACCCAGTACTTC. Its protein product is CASSSGLQETQYF.

The chain uses TRBV7-9 and TRBJ2-7; tentatively, D is TRBD1 (6 bases). Germline-derived CDR1 and CDR2 are SEHNR and FQNEAQ (reference sequence). There are 13 residues in the CDR3. V dropped 7 bases and J dropped 5 bases, with 15 bases sitting between them. The CDR3 spells CASIGTGFNEQYF. CDR3 DNA: TGTGCCAGCATTGGAACAGGGTTTAACGAGCAGTACTTC. The entire variable domain, with the rest obtained from reference TRBV7-9 and TRBJ2-7, is as follows: DTGVSQNPRHKITKRGQNVTFRCDPISEHNRLYWYRQTLGQGPEFLTYFQNEAQLEKSRLLSDRFSAERPKGSFSTLEIQRTEQGDSAMYLCASIGTGFNEQYFGPGTRLTVT.

The chain couples TRBV2 to TRBJ2-7, with D tentatively TRBD2 (5 bases). Trimming left V 6 bases short and J 5 bases short, with 14 bases between. CDR3 length equals 13 residues. The germline CDR1 and CDR2 sequences are SNHLY and FYNNEI. CDR3 bases: TGTGCCAGCAGGCCGGGTCTCGGGGACGAGCAGTACTTC. It translates to CASRPGLGDEQYF.

The V gene is TRBV13, the J gene TRBJ1-2, with 10 bases matching TRBD1. CDR1 is PRHDT, CDR2 FYEKMQ, per germline (reference sequence). The CDR3 contains 14 residues. V gave up 2 bases and J gave up 8 bases; unmatched junction bases: 5. The CDR3 DNA sequence: TGTGCCAGCAGCTTATGGGACAGGGGTAAGGGCTACACCTTC. Translated, it gives CASSLWDRGKGYTF.

This clone occurred once. The V and J genes are TRBV18 and TRBJ2-5; 8 nucleotides agree with TRBD2. CDR1 KGHSH and CDR2 LQKENI come from the germline V gene. The CDR3 spans 15 residues. The J segment lost 5 bases and the V segment lost 2 bases, leaving 7 bases of the junction unmatched. The CDR3 DNA reads as TGTGCCAGCTCACCATCACTAGCGGCTAGGGAGACCCAGTACTTC. Translated, it gives CASSPSLAARETQYF.

This clone was observed a handful of times. The CDR3 DNA reads as TGTGCCAGCAGCGTATCAGGGCGGGAGTCTTTCAATGAGCAGTTCTTC. This translates into CASSVSGRESFNEQFF. The V call is TRBV7-9, the J call TRBJ2-1; 7 nucleotides align to TRBD2. The CDR3 covers 16 residues. J lost 6 bases, V lost 5 bases, and 13 bases had no gene match. Germline lookup yields CDR1 SEHNR and CDR2 FQNEAQ (reference sequence).

The J gene is TRBJ1-1, the V gene TRBV7-9, with D possibly matching TRBD1 (5 bases). This CDR3 comprises 14 residues. Germline V gives CDR1 SEHNR, CDR2 FQNEAQ (reference sequence). Trimming shortened V by 3 bases and J by 4 bases, and 12 bases separated the two germline ends. CDR3 nucleotide sequence: TGTGCCAGCAGCTTGTCAGGGATGGGCACTGAAGCTTTCTTT. It encodes CASSLSGMGTEAFF.

This clone showed up just a few times. The chain is built from TRBV6-1 and TRBJ2-6; D remains unclear. Trimming took off 4 bases at V and 0 bases at J, with 7 bases between the two ends. The CDR3 contains 15 residues. Germline-derived CDR1 and CDR2 are MNHNS and SASEGT. As DNA, the CDR3 is TGTGCCAGCAGTGGCGGTAGCTCTGGGGCCAACGTCCTGACTTTC. Protein sequence: CASSGGSSGANVLTF.

This clone was seen once. The V call is TRBV5-6, the J call TRBJ1-3; D gene uncertain. The germline CDR1 and CDR2 sequences are SGHDT and YYEEEE. This CDR3 has 17 residues. Trimming pared 1 base from V and 0 bases from J, leaving 14 bases between. CDR3 sequence (DNA): TGTGCCAGCAGCTTGAGTTCCCGTCGGAGCTCTGGAAACACCATATATTTT. Translated, it gives CASSLSSRRSSGNTIYF.

V usage is TRBV4-3 and J usage is TRBJ2-2, with TRBD2 matching 9 bases. This CDR3 is 17 amino acids long. V lost 0 bases, J lost 5 bases, and 7 bases stayed unmatched. The V gene's germline CDR1 is LGHNA and CDR2 YSLEER. Written as DNA, the CDR3 is TGCGCCAGCAGCCAAGAAGGCGCGGGGGGGCCAACCGGGGAGCTGTTTTTT. Its protein product is CASSQEGAGGPTGELFF.

V usage is TRBV18 and J usage is TRBJ2-7; 14 bases align to TRBD2. Germline V gives CDR1 KGHSH, CDR2 LQKENI. Trimming took 3 bases from V and 7 from J; bases not matched to a gene: 5. This CDR3 is 15 amino acids long. The CDR3 reads CASSPGTSGSDEQYF. CDR3 sequence (DNA): TGTGCCAGCTCACCCGGGACTAGCGGGAGTGATGAGCAGTACTTC.

The V gene is TRBV21-1, the J gene TRBJ1-2. TRBV21-1 counts as a pseudogene. There are 18 residues in the CDR3. The DNA of the CDR3 is TGTGCCAGCAGCAATTTTAACGACTGGCTAAAGACTAACTATGGCTACACCTTC. Residues: CASSNFNDWLKTNYGYTF.

A single count supports this clone. The V gene is TRBV10-1, the J gene TRBJ1-1, with TRBD1 matching 7 bases. Germline V gives CDR1 WNHNN, CDR2 SYGVQD (reference sequence). The length of the CDR3 is 13 residues. J was trimmed by 1 base and V by 4 bases; bases with no gene match: 0. The CDR3 sequence is CASSAGGNTEAFF. The DNA for the CDR3 is TGCGCCAGCAGTGCAGGGGGGAACACTGAAGCTTTCTTT.

In nucleotides, the CDR3 is TGTGCCTGGGTAGCGGGAGCGTATGAGCAGTTCTTC. It encodes CAWVAGAYEQFF. V gene TRBV30 combines with J gene TRBJ2-1, with 9 bases matching TRBD2. The CDR3 is 12 residues long. J was trimmed by 8 bases and V by 5 bases; bases with no gene match: 4. Germline CDR1 is GTSNPN and CDR2 is SVGIG (reference sequence).